A single sample gave rise to the 30 T cell receptor beta chains below, sequenced in a study of blood T cell repertoires in COVID-19. The assay was immunoSEQ multiplex PCR, and TCRdb's table has in-frame clones only and misses some. The sample includes 150,000 to 200,000 clones, roughly 83% of them seen just once. Sequenced input: PBMCs or T cells enriched from blood (not recorded which). These receptors originate from a woman aged 60-70 years who had recovered from COVID-19.

This clone was counted only a few times. Sequence at one end of the junction differs from germline and may be a read error. This chain joins TRBV6-5 and TRBJ2-4; tentatively, D is TRBD1 (7 bases). The V gene's germline CDR1 is MNHEY and CDR2 SVGAGI. This CDR3 is built from 13 residues. CDR3 region: CACSRGDQNIQYF. In DNA, the CDR3 is TGTGCCTGCAGCAGGGGGGATCAAAACATTCAGTACTTC.

The V and J genes are TRBV7-3 and TRBJ1-2; maybe TRBD1 (5 bases). CDR1 SGHTA and CDR2 FQGTGA come from the germline V gene. The CDR3 sequence is 13 residues long. Deletions cut 9 bases from V and 2 bases from J, with 13 bases between. CDR3 sequence reads: CASRGQVNYGYTF. The DNA of the CDR3 is TGTGCCAGTAGAGGACAAGTGAACTATGGCTACACCTTC.

Written as DNA, the CDR3 is TGTGCCAGCAGTGACACGACTAGCGGGAGTGGGGAGACCCAGTACTTC. This gives the protein CASSDTTSGSGETQYF. The chain uses TRBV6-1 and TRBJ2-5, with TRBD2 matching 12 bases. This CDR3 region has 16 residues. V gave up 3 bases and J gave up 5 bases; unmatched junction bases: 7. Germline V gene lookup returns CDR1 MNHNS and CDR2 SASEGT.

The V call is TRBV7-3, the J call TRBJ2-1; D is perhaps TRBD2 (7 bases). This CDR3 comprises 15 residues. V lost 2 bases and J lost 5, with 13 bases in between. Germline V gene sequence: CDR1 SGHTA, CDR2 FQGTGA. CDR3 loop: CASSLYGGRDNEQFF. The CDR3 DNA is TGTGCCAGCAGCTTATACGGGGGGCGAGACAATGAGCAGTTCTTC.

V is TRBV7-9 and J is TRBJ2-7; 10 nucleotides match TRBD1. After removal of 5 bases from V and 5 bases from J, the junction contained 6 bases not matched to a gene. The V gene's germline CDR1 is SEHNR and CDR2 FQNEAQ (reference sequence). The CDR3 spans 14 residues. Here the CDR3 reads CASSKGQGFHEQYF. The DNA of the CDR3 is TGTGCCAGCAGCAAGGGACAGGGGTTCCACGAGCAGTACTTC.

The chain carries TRBV7-2 and TRBJ1-1; 7 bases are a match to TRBD1. This CDR3 contains 14 residues. CDR1 and CDR2 (germline): SGHTA, FQGNSA. Losses at the gene ends were 2 bases for V and 3 bases for J; bases not matched to a gene: 3. The CDR3 region is CASSLTGAHTEAFF. The CDR3 region has the DNA TGTGCCAGCAGCTTAACAGGGGCCCACACTGAAGCTTTCTTT. Looking up the rest from reference TRBV7-2 and TRBJ1-1 gives the full variable domain: GAGVSQSPSNKVTEKGKDVELRCDPISGHTALYWYRQSLGQGLEFLIYFQGNSAPDKSGLPSDRFSAERTGGSVSTLTIQRTQQEDSAVYLCASSLTGAHTEAFFGQGTRLTVV.

The CDR3 here is CASSDSRGGKELFF. Written as DNA, the CDR3 is TGTGCCAGCAGTGACTCGAGGGGGGGAAAGGAGCTGTTTTTT. V and J are TRBV6-4 and TRBJ2-2; tentative D call: TRBD2 (7 bases). CDR1 MRHNA and CDR2 SNTAGT come from the germline V gene. This CDR3 is built from 14 residues. V lost 0 bases, J lost 10 bases, and 12 bases lay in between.

The V gene is TRBV19, the J gene TRBJ2-7; D not certain. The CDR3 spans 14 residues. V was clipped by 3 bases and J by 1 base, with 10 bases between them. Germline assignment: CDR1 LNHDA and CDR2 SQIVND (reference sequence). The DNA of the CDR3 is TGTGCCAGTAGTATCCAAGCCTCGTCCTACGAGCAGTACTTC. This encodes CASSIQASSYEQYF.

This clone was picked up one time. The chain recombines TRBV15 with TRBJ1-1; D is unclear. The CDR3 is made up of 15 amino acids. The ends were cut back, 0 bases at V and 11 bases at J, with 19 bases in the middle. CDR1 and CDR2 (germline): LNHNV, YYDKDF (reference sequence). CDR3 in DNA: TGTGCCACCAGCAGAGATCTTTCCCCGGGAATTGATGCTTTCTTT. Encoded protein: CATSRDLSPGIDAFF.

The chain has TRBV2 and TRBJ1-1, with D possibly being TRBD1 (5 bases). This CDR3 comprises 13 residues. CDR1 SNHLY and CDR2 FYNNEI come from the germline V gene. Trimming left V 4 bases short and J 4 bases short, with 10 bases between. The CDR3: CASSVETATEAFF. In DNA, the CDR3 is TGTGCCAGCAGTGTGGAGACAGCCACTGAAGCTTTCTTT.

The rearrangement uses TRBV11-2 and TRBJ1-1; 7 nucleotides agree with TRBD1. Looked up from germline, CDR1 is SGHAT and CDR2 is FQNNGV. The CDR3 covers 13 residues. J lost 6 bases, V lost 4 bases, and 5 bases had no gene match. CDR3 amino acids: CASSSYRGSEAFF. The CDR3 DNA reads TGTGCCAGCAGCTCGTACAGGGGATCTGAAGCTTTCTTT.

J is TRBJ2-1 and V is TRBV25-1, with TRBD2 as a possible D gene (6 bases). The V gene's germline CDR1 is MGHDK and CDR2 SYGVNS. V was pared by 2 bases and J by 5 bases, with 13 bases between. This CDR3 spans 15 amino acids. The CDR3, as DNA: TGTGCCAGCAGTGAAGGGATAGCGGATAACAATGAGCAGTTCTTC. As protein: CASSEGIADNNEQFF.

The V and J genes are TRBV4-1 and TRBJ2-5; TRBD2 agrees at 9 bases. The CDR3 spans 15 residues. The V segment lost 1 base and the J segment 9 bases; nucleotides outside the gene matches: 9. The germline V gene has CDR1 MGHRA and CDR2 YSYEKL. This chain's CDR3 is CASSQVLAGSMAQYF. The CDR3 DNA follows: TGCGCCAGCAGCCAAGTCCTAGCGGGGTCGATGGCCCAGTACTTC.

The V gene is TRBV5-5, the J gene TRBJ1-2; 7 nucleotides agree with TRBD1. The CDR3 spans 14 residues. Trimming removed 4 bases from V and 0 bases from J; junction bases left unmatched: 3. Germline V gene sequence: CDR1 SGHKS, CDR2 YYEKEE (reference sequence). CDR3 bases: TGTGCCAGCAGCCGCGACAGGGCTAACTATGGCTACACCTTC. Translation gives CASSRDRANYGYTF.

The chain links TRBV25-1 to TRBJ1-4; 9 bases are shared with TRBD1. Germline CDR1 reads MGHDK; CDR2 reads SYGVNS. The ends lost 2 bases at V and 8 bases at J; junction bases unmatched: 9. This CDR3 spans 16 amino acids. This CDR3 reads CASSEGFRDRDEKLFF. The CDR3 DNA follows: TGTGCCAGCAGTGAAGGATTCCGGGACAGGGACGAAAAACTGTTTTTT.

This sequence joins TRBV5-1 and TRBJ1-1; D is perhaps TRBD1 (5 bases). The V and J ends lost 2 bases and 4 bases respectively, with 12 bases between them. This CDR3 is 14 amino acids long. CDR1 and CDR2 (germline): SGHRS, YFSETQ. Written as DNA, the CDR3 is TGCGCCAGCAGCTTACGAGTCGGGGGCACTGAAGCTTTCTTT. Amino acids: CASSLRVGGTEAFF. Complete variable domain (other parts from reference TRBV5-1 and TRBJ1-1): KAGVTQTPRYLIKTRGQQVTLSCSPISGHRSVSWYQQTPGQGLQFLFEYFSETQRNKGNFPGRFSGRQFSNSRSEMNVSTLELGDSALYLCASSLRVGGTEAFFGQGTRLTVV.

This chain connects TRBV2 to TRBJ2-3, with 7 bases fitting TRBD1. Trimming took 6 bases from V and 2 from J; bases not matched to a gene: 8. This CDR3 contains 15 residues. Germline assignment: CDR1 SNHLY and CDR2 FYNNEI. The CDR3 bases are TGTGCCAGCAGGATGGGACAGACCTACACAGATACGCAGTATTTT. Protein product: CASRMGQTYTDTQYF.

The V call is TRBV9, the J call TRBJ1-2, with D maybe TRBD1 (5 bases). Germline-derived CDR1 and CDR2 are SGDLS and YYNGEE. The CDR3 extends over 15 amino acids. Trimming removed 0 bases from V and 4 bases from J, with 13 bases in between. The CDR3 coding sequence is TGTGCCAGCAGCGTAGCTCAAGGCGGGACCTATGGCTACACCTTC. It codes for CASSVAQGGTYGYTF.

The chain has TRBV28 and TRBJ2-1; 7 bases are shared with TRBD1. The length of the CDR3 is 15 residues. Germline V gene data show CDR1 as MDHEN and CDR2 as SYDVKM. J was trimmed by 6 bases and V by 3 bases; bases with no gene match: 8. CDR3 region: CASSLPRGPANEQFF. The DNA for the CDR3 is TGTGCCAGCAGTTTGCCTAGGGGGCCGGCCAATGAGCAGTTCTTC.

The genes are TRBV20-1 and TRBJ1-1; tentative D call: TRBD1 (6 bases). The CDR3 is 11 residues long. V dropped 6 bases and J dropped 11 bases, with 16 bases sitting between them. The germline gives CDR1 DFQATT, CDR2 SNEGSKA (reference sequence). The CDR3 DNA follows: TGCAGTGCCAGACTACAGGGTTTTGCTTTCTTT. Amino acids: CSARLQGFAFF.

The chain is built from TRBV30 and TRBJ1-1, with D possibly being TRBD1 (5 bases). The CDR3 is 11 amino acids. V was cut by 8 bases and J by 4 bases, with 11 bases left in between. Germline CDR1 and CDR2: GTSNPN and SVGIG (reference sequence). DNA of the CDR3: TGTGCCAGGCGAGACAGCACTGAAGCTTTCTTT. Its protein product is CARRDSTEAFF.

V and J are TRBV28 and TRBJ1-3; D not resolved. The germline V gene has CDR1 MDHEN and CDR2 SYDVKM. Trimming stripped 3 bases from V and 0 bases from J, with 6 bases between. The CDR3 loop spans 14 amino acids. CDR3 in DNA: TGTGCCAGCAGTTTGGCCTTCTCTGGAAACACCATATATTTT. This gives the protein CASSLAFSGNTIYF.

This chain links TRBV2 with TRBJ2-1, with TRBD2 matching over 13 bases. The CDR3 runs 14 residues. V lost 7 bases to trimming and J lost 10 bases; unmatched junction nucleotides: 7. Germline V gene lookup returns CDR1 SNHLY and CDR2 FYNNEI. For the CDR3, the DNA is TGTGCCAGCACCACTAGCGGGGGGGTTGAAGAGCAGTTCTTC. Amino acid sequence: CASTTSGGVEEQFF. The full variable domain, completed using reference TRBV2 and TRBJ2-1, is EPEVTQTPSHQVTQMGQEVILRCVPISNHLYFYWYRQILGQKVEFLVSFYNNEISEKSEIFDDQFSVERPDGSNFTLKIRSTKLEDSAMYFCASTTSGGVEEQFFGPGTRLTVL.

This clone was seen once. The chain employs TRBV12-3 or TRBV12-4 and TRBJ1-2; weak D call: TRBD1 (6 bases). The CDR3 consists of 13 residues. Deletions cut 5 bases from V and 8 bases from J, with 15 bases between. This chain's CDR3 is CASSPYRVWGYTF. The CDR3 DNA reads as TGTGCCAGCAGTCCTTACAGGGTTTGGGGCTACACCTTC.

V gene TRBV28 combines with J gene TRBJ2-5; D gene ambiguous. Trimming cost V 6 bases and J 2 bases, with 13 bases left between them. CDR1 MDHEN and CDR2 SYDVKM come from the germline V gene. This CDR3 comprises 14 residues. The CDR3 DNA sequence: TGTGCCAGCAGCCTCATCGACAAGCAAGAGACCCAGTACTTC. Protein product: CASSLIDKQETQYF.

This clone occurred once. V gene TRBV5-1 combines with J gene TRBJ2-7, with TRBD2 as a possible D gene (5 bases). Trimming pared 3 bases from V and 3 bases from J, leaving 13 bases between. CDR3 length: 14 residues. Germline V gene sequence: CDR1 SGHRS, CDR2 YFSETQ. CDR3 coding DNA: TGCGCCAGCAGCTGGGGATCCACTAGCTACGAGCAGTACTTC. This sequence encodes CASSWGSTSYEQYF.

This chain uses TRBV9 with TRBJ2-1; 14 positions match TRBD2. This CDR3 region has 16 residues. With V trimmed by 4 bases and J by 9 bases, 9 bases remained unmatched. CDR1 and CDR2 from the germline V gene are SGDLS and YYNGEE. Here the CDR3 reads CASSPGLAGAQGEQFF. In DNA, the CDR3 is TGTGCCAGCAGCCCGGGACTAGCGGGAGCCCAAGGTGAGCAGTTCTTC.

This rearrangement joins TRBV5-1 to TRBJ1-2, with 8 bases that match TRBD1. The CDR3 length is 15 residues. Germline V lookup: CDR1 SGHRS, CDR2 YFSETQ. Trimming cost V 2 bases and J 2 bases; bases outside gene matches: 5. As DNA, the CDR3 is TGCGCCAGCAGCTTTACAGGGGGAAAAAACTATGGCTACACCTTC. This translates into CASSFTGGKNYGYTF.

The V gene is TRBV27, the J gene TRBJ1-1; a weak D match, TRBD1 (6 bases). V was trimmed by 8 bases and J by 5 bases, leaving 24 bases between them. In germline, CDR1 is MNHEY, CDR2 SMNVEV (reference sequence). This CDR3 comprises 16 residues. CDR3 region: CASYYWGGQGRTEAFF. Written as DNA, the CDR3 is TGTGCCAGCTACTATTGGGGGGGGCAGGGTAGGACTGAAGCTTTCTTT.

With regard to this clone: A much bigger clone sits one base away, suggesting this may be a read error. The chain carries TRBV5-4 and TRBJ2-2, with 7 positions matching TRBD1. J was trimmed by 3 bases and V by 4 bases; bases with no gene match: 3. Germline-derived CDR1 and CDR2 are SGHNT and YYREEE (reference sequence). CDR3 length equals 14 residues. In nucleotides, the CDR3 is TGTGCCAGCAGCCCCGGGACAGACACCGGGGAGCTGTTTTTT. Residues: CASSPGTDTGELFF.